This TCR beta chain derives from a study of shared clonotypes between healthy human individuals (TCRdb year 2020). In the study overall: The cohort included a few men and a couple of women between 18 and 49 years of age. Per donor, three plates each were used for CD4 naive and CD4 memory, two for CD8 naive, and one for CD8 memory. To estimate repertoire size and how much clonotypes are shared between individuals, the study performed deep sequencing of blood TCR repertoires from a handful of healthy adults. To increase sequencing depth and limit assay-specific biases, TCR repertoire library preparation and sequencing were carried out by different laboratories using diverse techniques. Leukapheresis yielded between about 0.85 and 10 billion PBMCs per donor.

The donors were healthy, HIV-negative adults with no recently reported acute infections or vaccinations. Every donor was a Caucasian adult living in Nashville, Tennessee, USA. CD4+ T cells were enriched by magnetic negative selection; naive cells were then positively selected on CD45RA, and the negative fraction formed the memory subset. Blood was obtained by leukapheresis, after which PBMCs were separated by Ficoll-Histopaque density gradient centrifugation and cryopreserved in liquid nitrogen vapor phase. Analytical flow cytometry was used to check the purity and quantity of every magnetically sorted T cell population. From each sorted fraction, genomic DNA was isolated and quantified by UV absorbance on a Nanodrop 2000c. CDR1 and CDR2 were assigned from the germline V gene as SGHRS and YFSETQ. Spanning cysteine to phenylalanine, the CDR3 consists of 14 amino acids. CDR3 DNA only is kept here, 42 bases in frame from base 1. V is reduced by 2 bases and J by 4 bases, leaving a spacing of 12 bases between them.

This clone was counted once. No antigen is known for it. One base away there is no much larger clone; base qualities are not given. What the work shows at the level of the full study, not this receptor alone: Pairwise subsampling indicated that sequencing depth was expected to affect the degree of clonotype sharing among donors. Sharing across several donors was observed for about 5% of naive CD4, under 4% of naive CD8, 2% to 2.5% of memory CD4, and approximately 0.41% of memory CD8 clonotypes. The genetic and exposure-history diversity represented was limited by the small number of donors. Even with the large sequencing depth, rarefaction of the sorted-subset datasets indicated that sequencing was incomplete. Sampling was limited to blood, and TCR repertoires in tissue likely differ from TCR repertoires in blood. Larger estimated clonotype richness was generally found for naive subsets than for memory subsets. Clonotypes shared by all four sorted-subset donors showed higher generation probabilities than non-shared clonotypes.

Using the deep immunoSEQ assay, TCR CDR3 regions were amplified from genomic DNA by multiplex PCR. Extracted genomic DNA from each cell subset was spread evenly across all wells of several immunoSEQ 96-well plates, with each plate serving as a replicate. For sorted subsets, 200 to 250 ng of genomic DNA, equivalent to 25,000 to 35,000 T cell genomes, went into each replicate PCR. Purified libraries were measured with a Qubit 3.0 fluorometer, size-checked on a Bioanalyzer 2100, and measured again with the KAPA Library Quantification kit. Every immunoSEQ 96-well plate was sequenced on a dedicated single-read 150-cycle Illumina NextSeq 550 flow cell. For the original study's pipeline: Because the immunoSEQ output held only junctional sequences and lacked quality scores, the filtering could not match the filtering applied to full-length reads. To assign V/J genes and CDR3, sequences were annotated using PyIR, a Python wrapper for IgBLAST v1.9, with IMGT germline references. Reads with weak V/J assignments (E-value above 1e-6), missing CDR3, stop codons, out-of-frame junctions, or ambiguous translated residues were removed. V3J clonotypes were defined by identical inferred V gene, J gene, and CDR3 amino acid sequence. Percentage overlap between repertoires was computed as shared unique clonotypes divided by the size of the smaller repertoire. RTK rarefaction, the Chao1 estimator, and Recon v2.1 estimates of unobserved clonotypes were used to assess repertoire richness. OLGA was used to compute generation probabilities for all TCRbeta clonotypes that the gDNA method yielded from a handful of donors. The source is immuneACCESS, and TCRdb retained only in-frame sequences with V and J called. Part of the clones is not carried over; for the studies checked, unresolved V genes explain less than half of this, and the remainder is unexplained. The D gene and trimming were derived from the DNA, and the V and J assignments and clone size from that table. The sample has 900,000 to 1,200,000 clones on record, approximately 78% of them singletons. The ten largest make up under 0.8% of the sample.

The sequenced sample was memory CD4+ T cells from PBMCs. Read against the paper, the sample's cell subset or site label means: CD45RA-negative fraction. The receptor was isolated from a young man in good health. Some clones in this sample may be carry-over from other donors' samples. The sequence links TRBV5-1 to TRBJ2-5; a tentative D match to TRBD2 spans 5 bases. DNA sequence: TGCGCCAGCAGCTTTTCCACTAGTCGAGAGACCCAGTACTTC. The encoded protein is CASSFSTSRETQYF.